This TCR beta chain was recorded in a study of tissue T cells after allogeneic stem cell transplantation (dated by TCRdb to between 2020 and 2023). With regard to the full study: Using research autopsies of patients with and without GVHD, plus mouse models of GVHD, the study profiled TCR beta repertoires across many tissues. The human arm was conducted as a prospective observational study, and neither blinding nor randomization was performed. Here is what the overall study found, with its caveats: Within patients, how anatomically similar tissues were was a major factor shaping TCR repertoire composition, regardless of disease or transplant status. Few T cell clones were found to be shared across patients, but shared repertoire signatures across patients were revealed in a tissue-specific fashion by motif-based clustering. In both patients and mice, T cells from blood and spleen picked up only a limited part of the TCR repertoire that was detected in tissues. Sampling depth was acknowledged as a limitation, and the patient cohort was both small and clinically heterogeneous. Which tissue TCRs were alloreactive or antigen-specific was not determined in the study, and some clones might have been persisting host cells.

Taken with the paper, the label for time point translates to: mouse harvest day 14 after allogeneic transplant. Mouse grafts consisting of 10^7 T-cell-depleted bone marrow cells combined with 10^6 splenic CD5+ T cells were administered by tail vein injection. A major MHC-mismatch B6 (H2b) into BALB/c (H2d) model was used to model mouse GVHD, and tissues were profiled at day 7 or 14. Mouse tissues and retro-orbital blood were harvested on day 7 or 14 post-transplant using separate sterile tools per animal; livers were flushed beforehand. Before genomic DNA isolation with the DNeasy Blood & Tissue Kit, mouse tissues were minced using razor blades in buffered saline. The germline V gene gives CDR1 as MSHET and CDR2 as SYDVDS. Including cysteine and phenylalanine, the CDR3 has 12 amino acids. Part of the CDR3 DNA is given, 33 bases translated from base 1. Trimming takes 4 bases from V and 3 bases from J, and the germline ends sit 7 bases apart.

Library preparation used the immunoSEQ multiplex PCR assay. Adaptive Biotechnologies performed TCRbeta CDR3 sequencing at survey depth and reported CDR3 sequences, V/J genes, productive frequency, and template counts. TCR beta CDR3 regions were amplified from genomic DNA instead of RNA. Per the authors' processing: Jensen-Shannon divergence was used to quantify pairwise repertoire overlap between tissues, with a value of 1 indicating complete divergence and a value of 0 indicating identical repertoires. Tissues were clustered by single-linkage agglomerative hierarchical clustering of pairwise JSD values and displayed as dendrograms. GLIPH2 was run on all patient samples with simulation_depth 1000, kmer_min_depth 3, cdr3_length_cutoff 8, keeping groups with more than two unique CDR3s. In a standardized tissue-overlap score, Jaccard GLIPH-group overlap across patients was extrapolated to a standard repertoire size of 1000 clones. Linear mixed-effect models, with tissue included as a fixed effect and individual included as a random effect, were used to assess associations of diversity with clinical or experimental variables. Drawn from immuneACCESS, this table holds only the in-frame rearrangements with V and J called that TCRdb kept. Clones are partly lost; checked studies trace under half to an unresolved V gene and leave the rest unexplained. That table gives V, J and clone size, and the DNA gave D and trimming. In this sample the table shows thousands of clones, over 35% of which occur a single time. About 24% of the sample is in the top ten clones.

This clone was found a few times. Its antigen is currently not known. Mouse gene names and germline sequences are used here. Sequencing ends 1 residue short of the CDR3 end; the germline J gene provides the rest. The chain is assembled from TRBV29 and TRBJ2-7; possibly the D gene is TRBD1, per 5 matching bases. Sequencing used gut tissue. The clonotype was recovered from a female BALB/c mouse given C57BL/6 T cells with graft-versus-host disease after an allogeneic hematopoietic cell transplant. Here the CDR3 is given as CASSSDSYEQYF. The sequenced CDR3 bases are TGTGCTAGCAGTTCAGACAGCTATGAACAGTAC. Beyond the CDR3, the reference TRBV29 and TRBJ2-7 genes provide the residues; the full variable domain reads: DMKVTQMPRYLIKRMGENVLLECGQDMSHETMYWYRQDPGLGLQLIYISYDVDSNSEGDIPKGYRVSRKKREHFSLILDSAKTNQTSVYFCASSSDSYEQYFGPGTRLTVL.